This T cell receptor beta chain derives from a study of shared clonotypes between healthy human individuals. Assay: immunoSEQ multiplex PCR; the TCRdb copy retains only in-frame clones and omits some. The sample lists about 1 million clones; 70% to 80% were seen once. In regard to this clone: Its matching antigen is unknown.

Regarding the study as a whole: Around 5% of naive CD4 clonotypes were common to several donors. Sampling covered nothing but blood. Tissue TCR repertoires likely differ from those found in blood.

V lost 0 bases and J 0 bases, leaving 19 bases between the germline ends. In germline, CDR1 is SGDLS, CDR2 YYNGEE. The CDR3 contains 19 residues. Sequencing was done on a sample of memory CD4+ T cells sorted from blood. The sample's subset: CD45RA-negative fraction. The chain employs TRBV9 and TRBJ1-3; D may be TRBD1 (6 bases). This receptor was taken from a young man in good health. The CDR3 bases are TGTGCCAGCAGCGTAGCCGGGGGGCCCTCTGGCCACTCTGGAAACACCATATATTTT. Translated, it gives CASSVAGGPSGHSGNTIYF.